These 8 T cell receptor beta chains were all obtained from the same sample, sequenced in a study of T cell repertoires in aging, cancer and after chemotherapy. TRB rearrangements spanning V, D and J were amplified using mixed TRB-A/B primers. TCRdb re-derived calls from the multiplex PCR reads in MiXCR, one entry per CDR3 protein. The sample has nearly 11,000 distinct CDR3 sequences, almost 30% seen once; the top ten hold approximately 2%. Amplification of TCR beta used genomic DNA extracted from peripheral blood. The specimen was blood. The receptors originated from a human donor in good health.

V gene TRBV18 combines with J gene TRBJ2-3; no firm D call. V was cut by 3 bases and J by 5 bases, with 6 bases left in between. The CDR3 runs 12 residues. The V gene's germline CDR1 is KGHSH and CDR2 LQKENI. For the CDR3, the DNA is TGTGCCAGCTCACCTGGTCGAGATACGCAGTATTTT. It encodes CASSPGRDTQYF.

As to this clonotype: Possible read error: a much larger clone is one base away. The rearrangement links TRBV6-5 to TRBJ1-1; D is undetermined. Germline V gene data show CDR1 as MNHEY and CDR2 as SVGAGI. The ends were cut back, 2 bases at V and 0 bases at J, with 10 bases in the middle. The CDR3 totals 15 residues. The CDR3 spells CASSYEGVVNTEAFF. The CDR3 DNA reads TGTGCCAGCAGTTACGAAGGCGTTGTGAACACTGAAGCTTTCTTT.

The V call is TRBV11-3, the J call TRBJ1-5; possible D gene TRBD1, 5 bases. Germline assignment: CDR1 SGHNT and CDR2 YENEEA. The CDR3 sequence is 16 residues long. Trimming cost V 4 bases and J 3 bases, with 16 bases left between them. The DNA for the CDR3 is TGTGCCAGCAGCTCGGCCGGGGGGAATTCCAATCAGCCCCAGCATTTT. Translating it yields CASSSAGGNSNQPQHF.

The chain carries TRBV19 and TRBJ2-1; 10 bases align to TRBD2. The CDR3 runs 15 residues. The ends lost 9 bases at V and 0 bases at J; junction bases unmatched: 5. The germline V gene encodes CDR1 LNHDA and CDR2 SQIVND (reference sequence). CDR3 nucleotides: TGTGCCAGCAAGCGGGAGGGCCCCTCCTACAATGAGCAGTTCTTC. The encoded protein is CASKREGPSYNEQFF.

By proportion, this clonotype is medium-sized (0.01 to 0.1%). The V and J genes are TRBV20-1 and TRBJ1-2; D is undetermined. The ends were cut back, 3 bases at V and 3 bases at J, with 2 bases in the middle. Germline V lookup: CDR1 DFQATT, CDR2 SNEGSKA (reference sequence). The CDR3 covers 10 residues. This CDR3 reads CSASHYGYTF. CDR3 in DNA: TGCAGTGCTAGTCACTATGGCTACACCTTC.

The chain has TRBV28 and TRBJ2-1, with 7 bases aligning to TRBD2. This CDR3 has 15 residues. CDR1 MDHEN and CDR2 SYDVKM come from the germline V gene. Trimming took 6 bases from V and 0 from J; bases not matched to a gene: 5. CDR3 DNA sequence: TGTGCCAGCAGGCTGGGGACTACCTCCTACAATGAGCAGTTCTTC. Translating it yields CASRLGTTSYNEQFF.

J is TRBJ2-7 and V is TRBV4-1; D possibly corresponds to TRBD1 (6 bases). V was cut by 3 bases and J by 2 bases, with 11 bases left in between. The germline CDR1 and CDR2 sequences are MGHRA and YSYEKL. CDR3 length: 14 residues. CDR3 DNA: TGCGCCAGCAGCCACACAGGGATACCCTACGAGCAGTACTTC. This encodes CASSHTGIPYEQYF.

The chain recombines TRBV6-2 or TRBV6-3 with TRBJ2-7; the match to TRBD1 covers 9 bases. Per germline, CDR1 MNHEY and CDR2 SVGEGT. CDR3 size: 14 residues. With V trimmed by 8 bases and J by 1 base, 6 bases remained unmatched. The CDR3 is CASLTGTGSYEQYF. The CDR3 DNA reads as TGTGCCAGCTTGACCGGGACAGGGTCCTACGAGCAGTACTTC.